This is a list of T cell receptor beta chains from one sample in a study of cytomegalovirus exposure and HLA in healthy donors. The protocol was immunoSEQ multiplex PCR, while the TCRdb copy is restricted to in-frame clones and leaves out a portion. The sample has about 200,000 clones, roughly three quarters seen once; the top ten hold roughly 0.4%. The sequenced sample was PBMCs. Receptors were obtained from a male donor in good health and CMV-seropositive. The CDR3 runs from the conserved cysteine through the conserved F or W. Each record gives: V gene, J gene, D gene, clone size, CDR3 DNA, CDR3 protein. The D gene is left open where the match is weak. Size is omitted from some rows. Given values are once, few, many or a class for expanded clones.

V gene: TRBV6-5; J gene: TRBJ1-1; D gene: NA; clone size: NA; CDR3 DNA: TGTGCCAGCAGTCATTCAGGTCACGGGGGCACTGAAGCTTTCTTT; CDR3 protein: CASSHSGHGGTEAFF
V gene: TRBV30; J gene: TRBJ2-7; D gene: NA; clone size: few; CDR3 DNA: TGTGCCTGGAGTGTACTGGCGGGGTCCTACGAGCAGTACTTC; CDR3 protein: CAWSVLAGSYEQYF
V gene: TRBV25-1; J gene: TRBJ1-5; D gene: TRBD1; clone size: NA; CDR3 DNA: TGTGCCAGCAGTGAATACGAAGGACAGGGACAGCATTTT; CDR3 protein: CASSEYEGQGQHF
V gene: TRBV19; J gene: TRBJ2-7; D gene: NA; clone size: few; CDR3 DNA: TGTGCCAGTAGTGGGGCCTCCTACGAGCAGTACTTC; CDR3 protein: CASSGASYEQYF
V gene: TRBV7-2; J gene: TRBJ2-1; D gene: NA; clone size: NA; CDR3 DNA: TGTGCCAGCAGCTTAAGAAGGCTAGTCCAAGGTCGGGATGAGCAGTTCTTC; CDR3 protein: CASSLRRLVQGRDEQFF
V gene: TRBV9; J gene: TRBJ1-1; D gene: NA; clone size: NA; CDR3 DNA: TGTGCCAGCAGTTGGTTAGGGGAAAACACTGAAGCTTTCTTT; CDR3 protein: CASSWLGENTEAFF
V gene: TRBV18; J gene: TRBJ2-3; D gene: TRBD2; clone size: once; CDR3 DNA: TGTGCCAGCTCCGAGGCGGGGGTGAGAGATACGCAGTATTTT; CDR3 protein: CASSEAGVRDTQYF
V gene: TRBV9; J gene: TRBJ1-2; D gene: NA; clone size: NA; CDR3 DNA: TGTGCCAGCAGCCCCGGGGGGTTTGGAGGGGGTAACTATGGCTACACCTTC; CDR3 protein: CASSPGGFGGGNYGYTF
V gene: TRBV5-4; J gene: TRBJ1-1; D gene: NA; clone size: few; CDR3 DNA: TGTGCCAGCAGCTTGGACAATGCAGGGGCGGAAACTGAAGCTTTCTTT; CDR3 protein: CASSLDNAGAETEAFF
V gene: TRBV28; J gene: TRBJ2-3; D gene: TRBD2; clone size: NA; CDR3 DNA: TGTGCCAGCAGTTCCTCGGCTAGCGGGATCGCAGATACGCAGTATTTT; CDR3 protein: CASSSSASGIADTQYF
V gene: TRBV6-5; J gene: TRBJ1-1; D gene: NA; clone size: NA; CDR3 DNA: TGTGCCAGCAGTTCCACCTGGGGCGAAGCTTTCTTT; CDR3 protein: CASSSTWGEAFF
V gene: TRBV5-1; J gene: TRBJ2-7; D gene: NA; clone size: NA; CDR3 DNA: TGCGCCAGCAGCTTGGGAGTTAGGCGGGCGGGACCACACTACGAGCAGTACTTC; CDR3 protein: CASSLGVRRAGPHYEQYF
V gene: TRBV28; J gene: TRBJ2-3; D gene: NA; clone size: NA; CDR3 DNA: TGTGCCAGCAGTTTCCGAAACAGAGATACGCAGTATTTT; CDR3 protein: CASSFRNRDTQYF
V gene: TRBV19; J gene: TRBJ1-1; D gene: NA; clone size: once; CDR3 DNA: TGTGCCAGTAGTAGACAGGTGGCTGGAGGCACTGAAGCTTTCTTT; CDR3 protein: CASSRQVAGGTEAFF
V gene: TRBV7-3; J gene: TRBJ2-2; D gene: TRBD2; clone size: NA; CDR3 DNA: TGTGCCAGCAGCCTAACTAGCGGGGGGTTCATTGACGGGGAGCTGTTTTTT; CDR3 protein: CASSLTSGGFIDGELFF
V gene: TRBV10-3; J gene: TRBJ2-3; D gene: TRBD1; clone size: NA; CDR3 DNA: TGTGCCACGAGAGAGACAGGGCCAGATACGCAGTATTTT; CDR3 protein: CATRETGPDTQYF
V gene: TRBV6-6; J gene: TRBJ2-3; D gene: NA; clone size: NA; CDR3 DNA: TGTGCCAGCAGTACGGGGAACTCAGATACGCAGTATTTT; CDR3 protein: CASSTGNSDTQYF
V gene: TRBV27; J gene: TRBJ1-1; D gene: NA; clone size: NA; CDR3 DNA: TGTGCCAGCAGTGCCGGGAACCTGAACACTGAAGCTTTCTTT; CDR3 protein: CASSAGNLNTEAFF
V gene: TRBV18; J gene: TRBJ1-5; D gene: NA; clone size: NA; CDR3 DNA: TGTGCCAGCTCACCACCGGGGGGTTCTCAGCCCCAGCATTTT; CDR3 protein: CASSPPGGSQPQHF
V gene: TRBV7-2; J gene: TRBJ2-7; D gene: NA; clone size: NA; CDR3 DNA: TGTGCCAGCAGCTTGATCAGGGGTGGAAACGAGCAGTACTTC; CDR3 protein: CASSLIRGGNEQYF
V gene: TRBV27; J gene: TRBJ2-7; D gene: NA; clone size: NA; CDR3 DNA: TGTGCCAGCAGAACCACCGGGACTCTCTCCTACGAGCAGTACTTC; CDR3 protein: CASRTTGTLSYEQYF
V gene: TRBV7-2; J gene: TRBJ2-7; D gene: NA; clone size: NA; CDR3 DNA: TGTGCCAGCAGCTTTGACAGTGGTGGGTACGAGCAGTACTTC; CDR3 protein: CASSFDSGGYEQYF
V gene: TRBV6-5; J gene: TRBJ2-3; D gene: TRBD2; clone size: NA; CDR3 DNA: TGTGCCAGCACCCGGGGGGGGGTCACAGATACGCAGTATTTT; CDR3 protein: CASTRGGVTDTQYF
V gene: TRBV4-3; J gene: TRBJ2-1; D gene: NA; clone size: NA; CDR3 DNA: TGCGCCAGCAGCCAAGTTTTAAACCAGGCCTACAATGAGCAGTTCTTC; CDR3 protein: CASSQVLNQAYNEQFF
V gene: TRBV28; J gene: TRBJ2-1; D gene: NA; clone size: NA; CDR3 DNA: TGTGCCAGCAGTTTATGGCAGGGGCCCAGCGGGAAACCCTACAATGAGCAGTTCTTC; CDR3 protein: CASSLWQGPSGKPYNEQFF
V gene: TRBV20-1; J gene: TRBJ2-7; D gene: NA; clone size: NA; CDR3 DNA: TGCAGTGTTAGACAGACCTACGAGCAGTACTTC; CDR3 protein: CSVRQTYEQYF
V gene: TRBV5-1; J gene: TRBJ2-1; D gene: TRBD1; clone size: few; CDR3 DNA: TGCGCCAGCAGCCTCAGACAGGGACAGCGCAATGAGCAGTTCTTC; CDR3 protein: CASSLRQGQRNEQFF